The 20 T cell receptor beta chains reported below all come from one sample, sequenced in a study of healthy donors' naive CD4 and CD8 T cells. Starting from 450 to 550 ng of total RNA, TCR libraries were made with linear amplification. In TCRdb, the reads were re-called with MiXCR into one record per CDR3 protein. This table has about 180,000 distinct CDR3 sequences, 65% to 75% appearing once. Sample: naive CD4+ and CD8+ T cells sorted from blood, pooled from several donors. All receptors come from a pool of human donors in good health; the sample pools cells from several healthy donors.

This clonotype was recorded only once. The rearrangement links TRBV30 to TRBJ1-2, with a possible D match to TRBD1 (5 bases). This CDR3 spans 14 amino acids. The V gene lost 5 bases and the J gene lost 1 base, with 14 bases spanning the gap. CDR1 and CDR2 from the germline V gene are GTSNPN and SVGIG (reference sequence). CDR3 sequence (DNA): TGTGCCTGGGGCGTGGGGACCTTTAACTATGGCTACACCTTC. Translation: CAWGVGTFNYGYTF.

The CDR3 DNA reads TGCAGCGTTGAGGGACAGTACAATGGCTACACCTTC. It codes for CSVEGQYNGYTF. This chain links TRBV29-1 with TRBJ1-2, with TRBD1 matching over 7 bases. The trim removed 3 bases at V and 6 bases at J, leaving 4 bases unmatched. Germline V gene data show CDR1 as SQVTM and CDR2 as ANQGSEA. The CDR3 contains 12 residues.

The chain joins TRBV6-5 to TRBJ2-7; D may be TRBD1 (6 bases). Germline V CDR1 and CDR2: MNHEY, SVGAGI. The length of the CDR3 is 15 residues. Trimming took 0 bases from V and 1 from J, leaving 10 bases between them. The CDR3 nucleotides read TGTGCCAGCAGTTACTCGAGACAGGTTTCCTACGAGCAGTACTTC. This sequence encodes CASSYSRQVSYEQYF.

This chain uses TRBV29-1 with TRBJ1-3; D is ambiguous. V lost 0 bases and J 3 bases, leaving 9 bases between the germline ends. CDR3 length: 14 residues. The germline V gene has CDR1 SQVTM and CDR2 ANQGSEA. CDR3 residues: CSVEDLTSGNTIYF. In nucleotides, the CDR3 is TGCAGCGTTGAAGATCTTACAAGTGGAAACACCATATATTTT.

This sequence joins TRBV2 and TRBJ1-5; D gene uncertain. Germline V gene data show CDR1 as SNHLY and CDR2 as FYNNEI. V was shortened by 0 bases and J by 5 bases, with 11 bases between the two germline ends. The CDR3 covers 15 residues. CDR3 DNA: TGTGCCAGCAGTGAAGCGCTGCCAGAGTATCAGCCCCAGCATTTT. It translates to CASSEALPEYQPQHF.

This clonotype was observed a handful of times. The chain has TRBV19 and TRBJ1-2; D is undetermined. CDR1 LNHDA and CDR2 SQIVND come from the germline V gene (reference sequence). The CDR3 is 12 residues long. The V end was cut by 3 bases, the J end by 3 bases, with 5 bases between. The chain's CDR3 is CASSIGDYGYTF. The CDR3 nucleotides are TGTGCCAGTAGTATTGGGGACTATGGCTACACCTTC.

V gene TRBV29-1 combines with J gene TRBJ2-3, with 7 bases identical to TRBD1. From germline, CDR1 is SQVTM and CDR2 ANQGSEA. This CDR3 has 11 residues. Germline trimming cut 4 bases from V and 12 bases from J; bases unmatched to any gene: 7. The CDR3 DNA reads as TGCAGCGTTGTAGGGACAGTTAGTCAGTATTTT. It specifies CSVVGTVSQYF.

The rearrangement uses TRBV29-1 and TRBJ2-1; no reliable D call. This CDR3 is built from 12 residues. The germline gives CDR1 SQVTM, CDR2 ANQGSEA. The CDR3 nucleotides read TGCAGTGAATCCCAAGCGACCAATGAGCAGTTCTTC. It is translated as CSESQATNEQFF.

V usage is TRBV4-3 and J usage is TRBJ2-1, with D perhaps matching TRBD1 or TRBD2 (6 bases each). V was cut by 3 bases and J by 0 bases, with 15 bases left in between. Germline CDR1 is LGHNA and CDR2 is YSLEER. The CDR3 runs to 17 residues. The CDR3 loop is CASSHALADSSYNEQFF. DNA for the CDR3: TGCGCCAGCAGCCATGCTTTAGCGGACAGCTCCTACAATGAGCAGTTCTTC.

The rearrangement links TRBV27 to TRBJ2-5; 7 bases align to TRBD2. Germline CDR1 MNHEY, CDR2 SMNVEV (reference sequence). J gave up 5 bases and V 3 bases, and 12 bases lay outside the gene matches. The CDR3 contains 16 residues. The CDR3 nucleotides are TGTGCCAGCAGTTTCAAAGGGACTACCTCGGTCGAGACCCAGTACTTC. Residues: CASSFKGTTSVETQYF.

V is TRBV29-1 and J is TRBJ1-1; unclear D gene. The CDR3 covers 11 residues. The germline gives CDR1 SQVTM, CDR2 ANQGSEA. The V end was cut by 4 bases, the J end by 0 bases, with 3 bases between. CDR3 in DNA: TGCAGCGTTGGAGTGAACACTGAAGCTTTCTTT. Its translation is CSVGVNTEAFF.

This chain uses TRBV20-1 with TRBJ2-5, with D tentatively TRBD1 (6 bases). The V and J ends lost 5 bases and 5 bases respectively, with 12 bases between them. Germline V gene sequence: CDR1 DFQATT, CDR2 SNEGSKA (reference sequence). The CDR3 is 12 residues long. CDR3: CSAGQKEETQYF. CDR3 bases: TGCAGTGCTGGACAGAAGGAGGAGACCCAGTACTTC.

The CDR3 spells CASSRWGSNYGYTF. CDR3 nucleotides: TGTGCCAGTAGTAGGTGGGGTTCCAACTATGGCTACACCTTC. The rearrangement uses TRBV19 and TRBJ1-2; the D is unclear. There are 14 residues in the CDR3. V lost 4 bases, J lost 2 bases, and 11 bases lay in between. Germline V gene data show CDR1 as LNHDA and CDR2 as SQIVND (reference sequence). Filled out from reference TRBV19 and TRBJ1-2, the complete variable domain reads DGGITQSPKYLFRKEGQNVTLSCEQNLNHDAMYWYRQDPGQGLRLIYYSQIVNDFQKGDIAEGYSVSREKKESFPLTVTSAQKNPTAFYLCASSRWGSNYGYTFGSGTRLTVV.

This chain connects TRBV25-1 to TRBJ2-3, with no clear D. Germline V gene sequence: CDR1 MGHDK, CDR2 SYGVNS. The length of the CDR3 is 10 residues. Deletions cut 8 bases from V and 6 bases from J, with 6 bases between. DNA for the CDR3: TGTGCCAGCGGGTTTGATACGCAGTATTTT. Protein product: CASGFDTQYF.

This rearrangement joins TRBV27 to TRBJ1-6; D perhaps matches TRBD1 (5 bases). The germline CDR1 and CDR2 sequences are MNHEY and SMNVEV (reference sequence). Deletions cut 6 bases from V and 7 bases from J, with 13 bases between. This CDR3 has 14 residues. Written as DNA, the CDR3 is TGTGCCAGCAGAGCGGGGGTTGGCAATTCACCCCTCCACTTT. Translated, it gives CASRAGVGNSPLHF.

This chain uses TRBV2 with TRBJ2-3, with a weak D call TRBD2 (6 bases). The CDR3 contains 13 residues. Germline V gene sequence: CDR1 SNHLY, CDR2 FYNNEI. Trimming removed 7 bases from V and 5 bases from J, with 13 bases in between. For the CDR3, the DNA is TGTGCCAGCACTTTCCGGGGACTAGATACGCAGTATTTT. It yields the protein CASTFRGLDTQYF.

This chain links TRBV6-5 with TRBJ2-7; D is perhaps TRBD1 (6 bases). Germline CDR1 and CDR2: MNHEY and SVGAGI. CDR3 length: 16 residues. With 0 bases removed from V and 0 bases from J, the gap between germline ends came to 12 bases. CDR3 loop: CASSYSGKGGSYEQYF. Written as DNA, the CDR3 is TGTGCCAGCAGTTACTCCGGTAAAGGGGGCTCCTACGAGCAGTACTTC.

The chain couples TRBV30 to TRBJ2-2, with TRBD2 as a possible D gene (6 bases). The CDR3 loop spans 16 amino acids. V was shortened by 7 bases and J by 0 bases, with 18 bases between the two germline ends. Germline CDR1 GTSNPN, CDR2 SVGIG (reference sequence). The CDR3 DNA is TGTGCCTTGGACCCCAGCGCGGGGACGAACACCGGGGAGCTGTTTTTT. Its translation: CALDPSAGTNTGELFF.

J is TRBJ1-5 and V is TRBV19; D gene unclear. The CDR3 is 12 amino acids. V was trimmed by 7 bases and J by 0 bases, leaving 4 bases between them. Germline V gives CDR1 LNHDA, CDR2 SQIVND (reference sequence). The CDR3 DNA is TGTGCCAGTACAGGTAGCAATCAGCCCCAGCATTTT. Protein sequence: CASTGSNQPQHF.

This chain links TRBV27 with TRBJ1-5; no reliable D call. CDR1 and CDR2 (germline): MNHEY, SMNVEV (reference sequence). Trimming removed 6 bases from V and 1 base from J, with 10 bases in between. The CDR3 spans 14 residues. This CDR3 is CASRPGGSNQPQHF. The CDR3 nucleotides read TGTGCCAGCAGGCCGGGAGGGAGCAATCAGCCCCAGCATTTT.